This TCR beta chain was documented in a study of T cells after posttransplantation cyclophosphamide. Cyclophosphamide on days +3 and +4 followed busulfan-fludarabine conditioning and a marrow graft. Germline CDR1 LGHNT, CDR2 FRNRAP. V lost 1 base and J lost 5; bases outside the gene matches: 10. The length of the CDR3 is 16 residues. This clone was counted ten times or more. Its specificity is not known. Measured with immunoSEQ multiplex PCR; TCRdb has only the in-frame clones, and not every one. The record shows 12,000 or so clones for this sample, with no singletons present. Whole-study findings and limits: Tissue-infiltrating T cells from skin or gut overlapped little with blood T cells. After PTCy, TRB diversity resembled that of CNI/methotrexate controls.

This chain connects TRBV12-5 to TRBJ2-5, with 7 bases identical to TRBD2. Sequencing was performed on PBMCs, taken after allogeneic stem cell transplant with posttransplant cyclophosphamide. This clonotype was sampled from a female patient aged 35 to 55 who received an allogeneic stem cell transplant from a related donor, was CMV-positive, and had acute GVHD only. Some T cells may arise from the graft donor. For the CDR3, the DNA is TGTGCTAGTGGTTTGGATACGCGGCAGGGAGGGGAGACCCAGTACTTC. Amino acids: CASGLDTRQGGETQYF.